These 15 T cell receptor beta chains came from one sample sequenced in a study of beta chain features in type 1 diabetes (dated by TCRdb to the late 2010s). The library was built by means of the immunoSEQ multiplex PCR assay. The High Capacity cDNA Reverse Transcription Kit was used to reverse transcribe all of the isolated RNA, meaning that expressed TCRB transcripts were what got sequenced. TCRdb's version of the immuneACCESS table is confined to in-frame rearrangements and falls short of the full clone set. An unresolved V gene accounts for under half of the shortfall where checked; the remainder is of unknown origin. This sample is represented by roughly 500,000 clones; roughly 10% of them were singletons. The ten largest clones take up more than 0.045% of the sample. Material: naive CD4+ T cells from blood. The sample's cell subset or site label, in plain terms: true naive CD4+ T cells. Every receptor here comes from a woman aged 18-29 years in good health.

V is TRBV15 and J is TRBJ2-7; D not certain. V lost 2 bases to trimming and J lost 1 base, with 9 bases between them. Germline CDR1 LNHNV, CDR2 YYDKDF (reference sequence). The CDR3 runs to 14 residues. Here the CDR3 DNA reads TGTGCCACCAGCAGAAAGAGTTTTTCCTACGAGCAGTACGTC. Its protein is CATSRKSFSYEQYV.

The gene calls are TRBV6-6 and TRBJ1-6, with TRBD1 as a possible D gene (5 bases). V gave up 1 base and J gave up 6 bases, with 13 bases separating them. Germline V gene lookup returns CDR1 MNHNY and CDR2 SVGAGI (reference sequence). CDR3 size: 16 residues. Here the CDR3 reads CASSYLGQGANSPLHF. DNA for the CDR3: TGTGCCAGCAGTTACTTGGGTCAAGGGGCTAATTCACCCCTCCACTTT.

This clone was seen only a few times. This chain joins TRBV7-8 and TRBJ2-3; D remains ambiguous. Trimming left V 2 bases short and J 2 bases short, with 11 bases between. CDR3 length: 15 amino acids. Germline assignment: CDR1 SGHVS and CDR2 FQNEAQ. The CDR3 here is CASSLSWLNTDTQYF. DNA of the CDR3: TGTGCCAGCAGCTTAAGTTGGCTAAACACAGATACGCAGTATTTT.

CDR3 DNA: TGCGCCAGCAGCCTATCCGGCACAGATACGCAGTATTTT. The encoded protein is CASSLSGTDTQYF. V usage is TRBV4-3 and J usage is TRBJ2-3; no clear D. The V gene's germline CDR1 is LGHNA and CDR2 YSLEER. This CDR3 comprises 13 residues. V lost 4 bases and J 1 base, leaving 6 bases between the germline ends.

This clone was counted only a few times. The chain joins TRBV29-1 to TRBJ2-5, with D possibly matching TRBD1 (6 bases). Germline loops: CDR1 SQVTM, CDR2 ANQGSEA. V shed 5 bases and J shed 3 bases, with 22 bases lying between them. The CDR3 spans 16 residues. CDR3 DNA sequence: TGCAGCGTTTTTCCGACAGGCCGTGGGGGAGAAGAGACCCAGTACTTC. Translating it yields CSVFPTGRGGEETQYF.

The CDR3 sequence is CSAGQEPEAFF. CDR3 DNA: TGCAGTGCTGGACAGGAACCTGAAGCTTTCTTT. J is TRBJ1-1 and V is TRBV20-1; 7 positions match TRBD1. The CDR3 runs to 11 residues. Germline-derived CDR1 and CDR2 are DFQATT and SNEGSKA (reference sequence). V shed 5 bases, J shed 6 bases, and the junction held 3 bases outside the gene matches.

The genes are TRBV7-9 and TRBJ2-7, with D perhaps given as TRBD1 or TRBD2 (5 bases each). CDR3 size: 14 residues. The V gene's germline CDR1 is SEHNR and CDR2 FQNEAQ (reference sequence). V was clipped by 4 bases and J by 3 bases, with 13 bases between them. The DNA for the CDR3 is TGTGCCAGCAGCTGGTCGGGACGTGGCTACGAGCAGTACGTC. It encodes CASSWSGRGYEQYV.

In its sample, this clone was seen a few times. The V call is TRBV11-3, the J call TRBJ2-7; D remains ambiguous. V lost 2 bases, J lost 0 bases, and 11 bases lay in between. CDR3 size: 15 residues. The germline gives CDR1 SGHNT, CDR2 YENEEA. CDR3 sequence reads: CASSLTVASSYEQYF. CDR3 DNA sequence: TGTGCCAGCAGCTTAACCGTCGCCAGCTCCTACGAGCAGTACTTC.

This clone was counted a few times. The chain joins TRBV5-1 to TRBJ1-6; a weak D match, TRBD1 (6 bases). The V gene's germline CDR1 is SGHRS and CDR2 YFSETQ. This CDR3 is built from 15 residues. V was clipped by 4 bases and J by 10 bases, with 18 bases between them. Here the CDR3 reads CASSPTGTQESPLHF. In nucleotides, the CDR3 is TGCGCCAGCAGCCCCACAGGGACACAAGAATCACCCCTCCACTTT.

There are a few counts of this clone. The genes are TRBV29-1 and TRBJ2-7; 10 positions agree with TRBD1. CDR1 is SQVTM and CDR2 is ANQGSEA in the germline V gene. This CDR3 contains 12 residues. Germline trimming cut 3 bases from V and 10 bases from J; bases unmatched to any gene: 6. DNA of the CDR3: TGCAGCGTTGACCGGGACAGGGGAGTCCAGTACTTC. Translated, it gives CSVDRDRGVQYF.

J is TRBJ2-1 and V is TRBV5-1; no clear D gene. Germline V gene lookup returns CDR1 SGHRS and CDR2 YFSETQ. V lost 1 base and J lost 0, with 11 bases in between. This CDR3 is built from 16 residues. CDR3 in DNA: TGCGCCAGCAGCTTGCTCGGGCCAAGCTCCTACAATGAGCAGTTCTTC. Residues: CASSLLGPSSYNEQFF.

The table lists this clone with a few counts. V usage is TRBV9 and J usage is TRBJ2-7, with a tentative D call TRBD2 (5 bases). Per germline, CDR1 SGDLS and CDR2 YYNGEE. Between the trimmed V and J ends, which lost 2 bases and 0 bases, there was a span of 12 bases. This CDR3 is 15 amino acids long. CDR3 protein: CASSVGGYLSYEQYF. DNA of the CDR3: TGTGCCAGCAGCGTCGGCGGGTATCTCTCCTACGAGCAGTACTTC.

This clone was seen a handful of times. The chain uses TRBV28 and TRBJ2-7; weak D call: TRBD1 (5 bases). Deletions cut 3 bases from V and 5 bases from J, with 14 bases between. The CDR3 has 14 amino acids. The germline V gene has CDR1 MDHEN and CDR2 SYDVKM. CDR3 amino acids: CASSLLRRANEQYV. In nucleotides, the CDR3 is TGTGCCAGCAGTTTGTTGCGCAGGGCGAACGAGCAGTACGTC.

There are a few counts of this clone. The chain joins TRBV5-1 to TRBJ2-3; a possible D gene is TRBD2 (5 bases). V lost 6 bases to trimming and J lost 2 bases, with 19 bases between them. Germline assignment: CDR1 SGHRS and CDR2 YFSETQ. The CDR3 length is 16 residues. The CDR3: CASTSTRTRATDTQYF. CDR3 DNA sequence: TGCGCCAGCACCAGCACACGAACGCGGGCCACAGATACGCAGTATTTT.

The chain joins TRBV7-2 to TRBJ2-7, with TRBD2 matching over 10 bases. Germline lookup yields CDR1 SGHTA and CDR2 FQGNSA. The CDR3 length is 19 residues. V gave up 5 bases and J gave up 4 bases; unmatched junction bases: 20. The CDR3 protein is CASSPLGLAVRTRPYEQYF. CDR3 DNA: TGTGCCAGCAGCCCCTTAGGACTAGCGGTCAGGACGAGACCTTACGAGCAGTACTTC. Full variable domain (remainder filled in from reference TRBV7-2 and TRBJ2-7): GAGVSQSPSNKVTEKGKDVELRCDPISGHTALYWYRQSLGQGLEFLIYFQGNSAPDKSGLPSDRFSAERTGGSVSTLTIQRTQQEDSAVYLCASSPLGLAVRTRPYEQYFGPGTRLTVT.